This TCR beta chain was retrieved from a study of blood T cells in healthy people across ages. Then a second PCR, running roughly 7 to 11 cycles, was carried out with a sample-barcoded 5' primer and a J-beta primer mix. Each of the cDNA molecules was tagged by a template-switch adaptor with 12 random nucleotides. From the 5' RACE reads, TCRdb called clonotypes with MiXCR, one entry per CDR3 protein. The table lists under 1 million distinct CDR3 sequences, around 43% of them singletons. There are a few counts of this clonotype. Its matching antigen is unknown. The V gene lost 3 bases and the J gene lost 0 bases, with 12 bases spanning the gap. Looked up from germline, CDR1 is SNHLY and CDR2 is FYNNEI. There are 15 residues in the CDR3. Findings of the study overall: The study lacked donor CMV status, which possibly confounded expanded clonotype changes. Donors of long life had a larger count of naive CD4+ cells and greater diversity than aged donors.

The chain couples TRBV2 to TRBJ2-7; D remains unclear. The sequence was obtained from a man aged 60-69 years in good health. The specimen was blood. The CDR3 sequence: CASSDPSPISYEQYF. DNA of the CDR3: TGTGCCAGCAGTGACCCCAGCCCCATCTCCTACGAGCAGTACTTC.